Shown below are 22 T cell receptor beta chains from a single sample sequenced in a study of blood T cell repertoires in COVID-19. Here immunoSEQ multiplex PCR was the method, and the copy in TCRdb shows in-frame clones only, minus some. The repertoire consists of 55,000 to 80,000 clones, with approximately 78% occurring once and the leading ten covering about 12%. The sequenced material came from peripheral blood. These receptors were collected from a human donor in a cohort sampled during active COVID-19.

The J gene is TRBJ2-4, the V gene TRBV3-1 (or the pseudogene TRBV3-2); D call uncertain. Germline loops: CDR1 LGHDT, CDR2 YNNKEL (reference sequence). CDR3 length equals 17 residues. V lost 2 bases, J lost 1 base, and 15 bases lay in between. The CDR3: CASSQSGSHGAKNIQYF. Here the CDR3 DNA reads TGTGCCAGCAGCCAATCAGGCTCCCACGGTGCCAAAAACATTCAGTACTTC.

V and J are TRBV5-1 and TRBJ1-1; D might be TRBD1 (6 bases). The CDR3 has 15 residues. V shed 4 bases and J shed 1 base, with 14 bases lying between them. Germline values: CDR1 SGHRS, CDR2 YFSETQ. Here the CDR3 reads CASSRLAGANTEAFF. The CDR3 nucleotides read TGCGCCAGCAGCCGCCTGGCAGGGGCGAACACTGAAGCTTTCTTT.

V and J are TRBV11-3 and TRBJ2-5; 11 positions agree with TRBD1. The V segment lost 5 bases and the J segment 2 bases; nucleotides outside the gene matches: 7. The CDR3 runs 16 residues. Germline assignment: CDR1 SGHNT and CDR2 YENEEA. The CDR3 DNA follows: TGTGCCAGCAGCCCCGGGACAGGGGGTTTACAAGAGACCCAGTACTTC. Protein product: CASSPGTGGLQETQYF.

The chain recombines TRBV27 with TRBJ1-1, with D possibly TRBD1 on 5 matching bases. This CDR3 has 17 residues. In germline, CDR1 is MNHEY, CDR2 SMNVEV (reference sequence). V shed 5 bases and J shed 3 bases, with 22 bases lying between them. The CDR3 DNA reads as TGTGCCAGCAGTCCACCACGGGGGTCGGTTGGTGACACTGAAGCTTTCTTT. Translation: CASSPPRGSVGDTEAFF.

This chain links TRBV6-2 or TRBV6-3 with TRBJ1-5; 7 positions match TRBD1. This CDR3 has 14 residues. The junction had 7 bases not matched to a gene; V was cut back by 6 bases and J by 5 bases. Germline-derived CDR1 and CDR2 are MNHEY and SVGEGT. The CDR3 is CASSSGTAHQPQHF. CDR3 nucleotides: TGTGCCAGCAGCTCCGGGACAGCTCATCAGCCCCAGCATTTT.

This chain links TRBV3-1 (or the pseudogene TRBV3-2) with TRBJ2-1, with D possibly matching TRBD2 (6 bases). The germline V gene has CDR1 LGHDT and CDR2 YNNKEL (reference sequence). Trimming shortened V by 1 base and J by 2 bases, and 15 bases separated the two germline ends. The CDR3 runs 17 residues. This CDR3 is CASSQGRVGVAYNEQFF. As DNA, the CDR3 is TGTGCCAGCAGCCAAGGGAGGGTAGGGGTAGCCTACAATGAGCAGTTCTTC.

With regard to this clone: In the same sample, other DNA sequences code for this CDR3. The chain joins TRBV12-5 to TRBJ2-2; TRBD2 matches at 7 bases. Trimming at V came to 9 bases and at J to 5 bases, leaving 9 bases not matched to a gene. The germline gives CDR1 LGHNT, CDR2 FRNRAP. The CDR3 totals 14 residues. CDR3 protein: CARGRGEGTGELFF. CDR3 coding DNA: TGTGCTAGGGGCCGGGGGGAGGGGACCGGGGAGCTGTTTTTT.

The genes are TRBV13 and TRBJ2-4; D perhaps matches TRBD2 (6 bases). Germline V CDR1 and CDR2: PRHDT, FYEKMQ (reference sequence). V lost 4 bases, J lost 1 base, and 11 bases lay in between. The length of the CDR3 is 15 residues. In DNA, the CDR3 is TGTGCCAGCAGCTACGGGGGTGGGGCCAAAAACATTCAGTACTTC. As protein: CASSYGGGAKNIQYF.

V gene TRBV5-5 combines with J gene TRBJ2-7; D might be TRBD2 (6 bases). CDR1 and CDR2 from the germline V gene are SGHKS and YYEKEE (reference sequence). This CDR3 has 15 residues. Trimming removed 4 bases from V and 0 bases from J, with 14 bases in between. The CDR3 protein is CASSLGLDYSYEQYF. As DNA, the CDR3 is TGTGCCAGCAGCCTAGGTCTGGACTACTCCTACGAGCAGTACTTC.

The chain links TRBV2 to TRBJ1-2, with D possibly being TRBD1 (6 bases). Germline CDR1 and CDR2: SNHLY and FYNNEI. The V end was cut by 6 bases, the J end by 1 base, with 15 bases between. This CDR3 has 15 amino acids. The CDR3 is CASRDGQNYNYGYTF. Written as DNA, the CDR3 is TGTGCCAGCAGAGACGGACAGAACTATAACTATGGCTACACCTTC.

CDR3 bases: TGTGCCAGCTCACCCTTCCCTCAGAACTATGGCTACACCTTC. This codes for CASSPFPQNYGYTF. The chain couples TRBV18 to TRBJ1-2; D is uncertain. Germline V gives CDR1 KGHSH, CDR2 LQKENI. This CDR3 is built from 14 residues. V lost 3 bases and J 2 bases, leaving 10 bases between the germline ends.

The chain employs TRBV5-5 and TRBJ2-1; 7 bases match TRBD1. V lost 5 bases to trimming and J lost 2 bases; unmatched junction nucleotides: 4. CDR1 and CDR2 (germline): SGHKS, YYEKEE (reference sequence). This CDR3 is 14 amino acids long. The CDR3 DNA sequence: TGTGCCAGCAGACGAGGGGGCACCTACAATGAGCAGTTCTTC. It translates to CASRRGGTYNEQFF.

V and J are TRBV5-4 and TRBJ1-3; a weak D match, TRBD1 (6 bases). The CDR3 runs 16 residues. V lost 2 bases to trimming and J lost 1 base, with 13 bases between them. Germline V gene lookup returns CDR1 SGHNT and CDR2 YYREEE (reference sequence). The CDR3 region is CASSLDQTGSGNTIYF. In DNA, the CDR3 is TGTGCCAGCAGCTTAGACCAGACAGGATCTGGAAACACCATATATTTT.

The gene calls are TRBV5-1 and TRBJ1-4; TRBD1 might be the D (6 bases). V was clipped by 3 bases and J by 3 bases, with 18 bases between them. There are 17 residues in the CDR3. Germline CDR1 reads SGHRS; CDR2 reads YFSETQ. CDR3 protein: CASSSGHGGAANEKLFF. The CDR3 DNA is TGCGCCAGCAGCTCCGGGCACGGGGGGGCGGCTAATGAAAAACTGTTTTTT.

This chain links TRBV15 with TRBJ1-4; D remains ambiguous. Germline CDR1 and CDR2: LNHNV and YYDKDF (reference sequence). The CDR3 covers 14 residues. The V end was cut by 3 bases, the J end by 0 bases, with 5 bases between. This CDR3 reads CATSREPTNEKLFF. The DNA of the CDR3 is TGTGCCACCAGCAGGGAGCCAACTAATGAAAAACTGTTTTTT. The full variable domain, in which reference TRBV15 and TRBJ1-4 provide the parts outside the CDR3, is DAMVIQNPRYQVTQFGKPVTLSCSQTLNHNVMYWYQQKSSQAPKLLFHYYDKDFNNEADTPDNFQSRRPNTSFCFLDIRSPGLGDTAMYLCATSREPTNEKLFFGSGTQLSVL.

This rearrangement joins TRBV6-1 to TRBJ2-2; D gene uncertain. CDR3 length equals 14 residues. CDR1 and CDR2 (germline): MNHNS, SASEGT. V was clipped by 3 bases and J by 7 bases, with 12 bases between them. In DNA form, the CDR3 reads TGTGCCAGCAGTGATTTTTCTGGGCTCGGGGAGCTGTTTTTT. Its translation is CASSDFSGLGELFF.

The J gene is TRBJ1-2, the V gene TRBV19; D may be TRBD1 (6 bases). Germline CDR1 and CDR2: LNHDA and SQIVND (reference sequence). The ends were cut back, 5 bases at V and 1 base at J, with 20 bases in the middle. CDR3 length: 17 residues. The CDR3 reads CASSPSPRDILNYGYTF. For the CDR3, the DNA is TGTGCCAGTAGTCCCTCTCCCCGGGACATTCTTAACTATGGCTACACCTTC.

The chain is built from TRBV7-9 and TRBJ1-2, with 11 bases lining up with TRBD1. V gave up 5 bases and J gave up 8 bases; unmatched junction bases: 19. This CDR3 contains 18 residues. Germline V gene lookup returns CDR1 SEHNR and CDR2 FQNEAQ (reference sequence). CDR3 coding DNA: TGTGCCAGCAGCCCCGGGACAGGGGGAGGGTTGCTGGAGAGGGGCTACACCTTC. It is translated as CASSPGTGGGLLERGYTF.

The gene calls are TRBV5-1 and TRBJ1-1, with TRBD1 as a possible D gene (6 bases). The CDR3 has 14 residues. CDR1 and CDR2 (germline): SGHRS, YFSETQ. Trimming removed 3 bases at V and 4 bases at J, with 13 bases between. The CDR3 loop reads CASSSKNRVTEAFF. CDR3 in DNA: TGCGCCAGCAGCTCGAAAAACAGGGTCACTGAAGCTTTCTTT.

V gene TRBV29-1 combines with J gene TRBJ2-1, with 7 nucleotides matching TRBD2. This CDR3 has 14 residues. Trimming removed 7 bases from V and 6 bases from J; junction bases left unmatched: 12. CDR1 is SQVTM and CDR2 is ANQGSEA in the germline V gene. As DNA, the CDR3 is TGCAGCGCTGCCCTCGCGGGGGTCGGCAATGAGCAGTTCTTC. Its protein is CSAALAGVGNEQFF.

This rearrangement joins TRBV3-1 (or the pseudogene TRBV3-2) to TRBJ2-3, with a weak D call TRBD2 (6 bases). CDR1 and CDR2 (germline): LGHDT, YNNKEL (reference sequence). V was pared by 4 bases and J by 0 bases, with 26 bases between. The CDR3 loop spans 20 amino acids. The CDR3: CASSPRIMTTTRASTDTQYF. In DNA, the CDR3 is TGTGCCAGCAGCCCCCGAATAATGACTACGACTAGAGCTAGCACAGATACGCAGTATTTT.

The sample holds one count of this clone. This sequence joins TRBV13 and TRBJ1-1, with a tentative D call TRBD1 (5 bases). With 1 base removed from V and 1 base from J, the gap between germline ends came to 16 bases. The CDR3 runs 17 residues. Germline lookup yields CDR1 PRHDT and CDR2 FYEKMQ (reference sequence). The CDR3 coding sequence is TGTGCCAGCAGCTTAGTTCGTCCTAGGGGCCCGAACACTGAAGCTTTCTTT. This encodes CASSLVRPRGPNTEAFF.